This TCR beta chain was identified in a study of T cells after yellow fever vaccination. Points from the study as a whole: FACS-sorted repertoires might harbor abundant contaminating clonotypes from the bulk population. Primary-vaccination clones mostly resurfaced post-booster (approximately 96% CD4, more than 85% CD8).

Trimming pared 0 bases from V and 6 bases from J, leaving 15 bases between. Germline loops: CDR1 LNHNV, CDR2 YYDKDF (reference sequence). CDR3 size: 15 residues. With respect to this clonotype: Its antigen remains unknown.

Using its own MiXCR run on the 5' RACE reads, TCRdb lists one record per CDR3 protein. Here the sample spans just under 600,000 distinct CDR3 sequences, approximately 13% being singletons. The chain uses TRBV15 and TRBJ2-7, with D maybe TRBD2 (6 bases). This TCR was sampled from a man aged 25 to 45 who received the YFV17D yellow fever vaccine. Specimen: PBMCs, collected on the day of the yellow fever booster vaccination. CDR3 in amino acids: CATSRDFGGEGEQYF. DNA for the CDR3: TGTGCCACCAGCAGAGATTTCGGGGGAGAGGGCGAGCAGTACTTC.